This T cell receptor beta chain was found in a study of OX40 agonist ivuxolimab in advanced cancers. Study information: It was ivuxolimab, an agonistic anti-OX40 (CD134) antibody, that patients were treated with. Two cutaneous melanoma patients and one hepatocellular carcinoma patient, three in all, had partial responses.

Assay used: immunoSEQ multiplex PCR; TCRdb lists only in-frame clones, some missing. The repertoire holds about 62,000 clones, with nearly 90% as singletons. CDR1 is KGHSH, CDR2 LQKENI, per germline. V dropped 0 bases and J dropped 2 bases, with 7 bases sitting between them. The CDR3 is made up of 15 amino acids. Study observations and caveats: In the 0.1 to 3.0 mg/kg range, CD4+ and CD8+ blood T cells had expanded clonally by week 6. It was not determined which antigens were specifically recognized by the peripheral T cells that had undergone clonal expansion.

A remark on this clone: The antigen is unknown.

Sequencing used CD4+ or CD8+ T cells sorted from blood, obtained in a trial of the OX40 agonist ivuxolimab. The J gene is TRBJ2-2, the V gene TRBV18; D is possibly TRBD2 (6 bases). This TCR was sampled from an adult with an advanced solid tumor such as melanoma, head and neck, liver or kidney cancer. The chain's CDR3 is CASSPPGTNTGELFF. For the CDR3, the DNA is TGTGCCAGCTCACCACCGGGGACTAACACCGGGGAGCTGTTTTTT.